This TCR beta chain was retrieved from a study of OX40 agonist ivuxolimab in advanced cancers. Produced via immunoSEQ multiplex PCR; TCRdb's table is partial and in-frame only. Of around 76,000 clones in the sample, approximately 88% are singletons; the top ten hold 10% to 15%. Autoimmune disease history or systemic immunosuppression meant exclusion. Looked up from germline, CDR1 is MDHEN and CDR2 is SYDVKM. The CDR3 has 13 amino acids. Trimming pared 6 bases from V and 4 bases from J, leaving 12 bases between. The receptor comes from an adult with an advanced solid tumor such as melanoma, head and neck, liver or kidney cancer. The source material was CD4+ or CD8+ T cells sorted from blood, sampled in a trial of the OX40 agonist ivuxolimab. The chain has TRBV28 and TRBJ1-2, with D perhaps matching TRBD1 (5 bases). The CDR3 sequence is CASSRQNGYGYTF. The CDR3 DNA follows: TGTGCCAGCAGCCGACAGAATGGCTATGGCTACACCTTC.